What follows is one T cell receptor beta chain and its context. Its matching antigen is unknown. Cultured CD4+ T cell DNA was sequenced using the Oncomine TCR Beta short-read assay. Investigators obtained genomic DNA by extraction from cultured CD4+ T cells. TCRdb processed the PCR reads anew with MiXCR; each CDR3 protein has one entry. This table holds approximately 22,000 distinct CDR3 sequences, around 50% found once. V shed 3 bases, J shed 5 bases, and the junction held 6 bases outside the gene matches. Germline CDR1 and CDR2: MDHEN and SYDVKM. The CDR3 extends over 15 amino acids. The sample's treatment: approximately 9-day PBMC culture with coronavirus spike peptide pools or control peptides (ViraFEST assay). Medium was half-exchanged with fresh IL-2 medium on days 3 and 7. This sample was taken from a study of vaccination and CD4 T cells after COVID-19. Study context: As a positive control, some control cultures were given a CEFX pool, while others were given an HIV-1 Nef pool or no peptide.

Whole-study findings and limits: The appearance of a median approximately 90% of reactive clones in convalescent patients occurred only post-vaccination.

Sequenced material: CD4+ T cells from blood, cultured in vitro. This TCR was recovered from a human donor who had recovered from COVID-19. The chain couples TRBV28 to TRBJ2-5; TRBD2 matches 10 bases. CDR3 sequence reads: CASSLSGRARETQYF. As DNA, the CDR3 is TGTGCCAGCAGTTTGAGCGGGAGGGCCAGGGAGACCCAGTACTTC.